This T cell receptor (beta chain) was identified in a study of shared clonotypes between healthy human individuals. Study-level information: Per donor, CD8 memory used one plate, CD8 naive used two, CD4 memory used three and CD4 naive used three. General study findings and limits: Sampling covered nothing but blood. Tissue TCR repertoires likely differ from those found in blood.

A note on this clone: Its antigen is undetermined.

The repertoire was sequenced with immunoSEQ multiplex PCR; TCRdb's copy has only in-frame clones and lacks some. The data show 1,400,000 or so clones, about 98.5% seen once. The CDR3 sequence is 15 residues long. Germline loops: CDR1 SGHRS, CDR2 YFSETQ. The ends were cut back, 2 bases at V and 5 bases at J, with 14 bases in the middle. Partitioning of CD4+ cells yielded a CD45RA+ naive subset and a CD45RA-negative memory subset. J is TRBJ2-1 and V is TRBV5-1; TRBD2 is a possible D gene (5 bases). The receptor was isolated from a young man in good health. What was sequenced was naive CD4+ T cells sorted from blood. Specified subset: CD45RA+ positively selected. CDR3 DNA sequence: TGCGCCAGCAGCTTCCTGGGAGAGGGAAACAATGAGCAGTTCTTC. Amino acid sequence: CASSFLGEGNNEQFF.